Listed below are T cell receptor beta chains from one sample, sequenced in a study of T cell repertoires in ileal Crohn's disease. TCRdb keeps only in-frame clones here, not all; method: immunoSEQ multiplex PCR. The repertoire holds around 15,000 clones, with 65% to 85% as singletons. The specimen was ileal tissue. These receptors all stem from an adult with Crohn's disease. CDR3s include the opening cysteine and the closing phenylalanine or tryptophan. A D gene is named only where the DNA matches it firmly. Clone size appears in some rows only: once, few, many, or a class for an expanded clone.

TRBJ1-1 | . | TRBV5-4 | . | TGTGCCAGCAGCTCGGGGCGGCAGGGGTTGAACACTGAAGCTTTCTTT | CASSSGRQGLNTEAFF
TRBJ1-2 | few | TRBV16 | . | TGTGCCAGCAGCCAAAGTGAAGGGGCGTTCTATGGCTACACCTTC | CASSQSEGAFYGYTF
TRBJ2-2 | . | TRBV5-1 | . | TGCGCCAGCAGCTTGGACTCGACTAGGAGCATCGAGCTGTTTTTT | CASSLDSTRSIELFF
TRBJ1-2 | . | TRBV4-2 | TRBD1 | TGTGCCAGCAGCCAAGATGGGTCAGGGGGCGCTCAGTATGGCTACACCTTC | CASSQDGSGGAQYGYTF
TRBJ1-2 | few | TRBV19 | . | TGTGCCAGTAGTATAAGGGGAGGCCCCAACTATGGCTACACCTTC | CASSIRGGPNYGYTF
TRBJ1-2 | . | TRBV5-5 | . | TGTGCCAGCAGCTTGGCCGAGGGGCAGAGTAACTATGGCTACACCTTC | CASSLAEGQSNYGYTF
TRBJ2-5 | . | TRBV5-1 | . | TGCGCCAGCAGCTTGAGTGGGGGCGCAGAGACCCAGTACTTC | CASSLSGGAETQYF
TRBJ1-4 | . | TRBV4-2 | . | TGTGCCAGCAGCCAAGATGGGCGATCCTTTAATGAAAAACTGTTTTTT | CASSQDGRSFNEKLFF
TRBJ2-1 | once | TRBV10-3 | . | TGTGCCATCAGTGGGGCAGGTAGATCCAATGAGCAGTTCTTC | CAISGAGRSNEQFF
TRBJ2-5 | . | TRBV5-1 | . | TGCGCCAGCAGCTTGGTAGAGACCCAGTACTTC | CASSLVETQYF
TRBJ2-2 | . | TRBV6-6 | . | TGTGCCAGCAGTTACGCAGAAGTGACCGGGGAGCTGTTTTTT | CASSYAEVTGELFF
TRBJ1-1 | once | TRBV6-5 | . | TGTGCCAGCACCCCGGGGATCATGAACACTGAAGCTTTCTTT | CASTPGIMNTEAFF
TRBJ1-1 | . | TRBV2 | TRBD1 | TGTGCCAGCAGAGACATAGGGACAGGAGGGACTGAAGCTTTCTTT | CASRDIGTGGTEAFF
TRBJ2-2 | . | TRBV30 | . | TGTGCCTGGAGCCGCTCCGGGGAGATAAGGAACACCGGGGAGCTGTTTTTT | CAWSRSGEIRNTGELFF
TRBJ2-3 | . | TRBV7-9 | . | TGTGCCAGCAGCTCCAAGGGCATTCGCACAGATACGCAGTATTTT | CASSSKGIRTDTQYF
TRBJ1-2 | . | TRBV10-3 | . | TGTGCCATCAGCACGGACGGGGGCTATGGCTACACCTTC | CAISTDGGYGYTF